This TCR beta chain was sequenced for a study of OX40 agonist ivuxolimab in advanced cancers. Study-wide background: Three patients, one with hepatocellular carcinoma and two with cutaneous melanoma, responded partially. Study-wide results and caveats: The study observed clonal expansion of CD4+ and CD8+ blood T cells by week 6 at 0.1 to 3.0 mg/kg. The study found that CD8+ T cells averaged more expanded clones than CD4+.

This clone showed up just once. Its antigen is not identified. The J segment lost 7 bases and the V segment lost 5 bases, leaving 0 bases of the junction unmatched. From germline, CDR1 is MNHNY and CDR2 SVGAGI (reference sequence). The CDR3 loop spans 11 amino acids. Sequenced by immunoSEQ multiplex PCR; TCRdb stores in-frame clones only, minus some. The sample records tens of thousands of clones, 70% to 90% being singletons. The sequence was obtained from an adult with an advanced solid tumor such as melanoma, head and neck, liver or kidney cancer. The chain links TRBV6-6 to TRBJ1-2; 8 bases align to TRBD1. The input for sequencing was CD4+ or CD8+ T cells sorted from blood, taken in a trial of the OX40 agonist ivuxolimab. In DNA form, the CDR3 reads TGTGCCAGCAGTACAGGGGGTGGCTACACCTTC. Protein product: CASSTGGGYTF.